This TCR beta chain was identified during a study of patients and donors after allogeneic stem cell transplantation. The germline V and J ends were trimmed by 6 bases and 8 bases, with 11 bases remaining between them. The CDR3 is made up of 12 amino acids. This clonotype showed up just a few times. TCRdb analysed the RT-PCR reads with MiXCR anew, one entry per CDR3 protein. The repertoire holds about a million distinct CDR3 sequences, with 18% as singletons. This TCR came from a human donor who was either an allogeneic HSCT recipient or a stem cell or donor lymphocyte infusion donor (not recorded which). It is not recorded whose cells these are; they may come from a transplant donor. V and J are TRBV12-3 or TRBV12-4 and TRBJ2-1; possible D gene TRBD1, 5 bases. The specimen was blood, either unsorted or a sorted T cell fraction (not recorded which). This CDR3 is CASSGHLDEQFF. In nucleotides, the CDR3 is TGTGCCAGCAGCGGACATCTCGATGAGCAGTTCTTC.